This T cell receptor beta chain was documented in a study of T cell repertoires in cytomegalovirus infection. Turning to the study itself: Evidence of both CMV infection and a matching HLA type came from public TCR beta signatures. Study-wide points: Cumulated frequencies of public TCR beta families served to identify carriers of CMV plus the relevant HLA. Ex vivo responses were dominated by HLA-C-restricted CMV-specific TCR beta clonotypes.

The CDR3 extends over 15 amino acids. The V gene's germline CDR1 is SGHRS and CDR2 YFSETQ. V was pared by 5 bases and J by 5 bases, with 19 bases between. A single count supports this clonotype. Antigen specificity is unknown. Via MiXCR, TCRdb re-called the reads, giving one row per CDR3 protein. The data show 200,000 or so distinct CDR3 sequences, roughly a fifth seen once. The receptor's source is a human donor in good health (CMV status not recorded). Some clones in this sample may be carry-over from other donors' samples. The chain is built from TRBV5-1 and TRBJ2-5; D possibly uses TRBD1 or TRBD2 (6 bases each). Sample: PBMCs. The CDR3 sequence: CASSSSWRGVETQYF. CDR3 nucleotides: TGCGCCAGCAGTTCGTCCTGGAGGGGGGTTGAGACCCAGTACTTC. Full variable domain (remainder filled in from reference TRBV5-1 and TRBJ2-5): KAGVTQTPRYLIKTRGQQVTLSCSPISGHRSVSWYQQTPGQGLQFLFEYFSETQRNKGNFPGRFSGRQFSNSRSEMNVSTLELGDSALYLCASSSSWRGVETQYFGPGTRLLVL.